Shown below are 31 T cell receptor beta chains from a single sample sequenced in a study of cytomegalovirus exposure and HLA in healthy donors. The PCR made use of 60 Vbeta and 13 Jbeta primers. Sequencing was performed with immunoSEQ multiplex PCR; in TCRdb, only in-frame clones are kept and a portion is missing. The sample includes approximately 140,000 clones, over 60% of them seen just once. The sequenced sample consisted of PBMCs. The receptors stem from a woman aged 18-29 years in good health and CMV-seronegative.

This clone was seen more than once but under ten times. This chain joins TRBV5-1 and TRBJ2-1, with D unclear. The germline V gene has CDR1 SGHRS and CDR2 YFSETQ. The CDR3 has 14 residues. Trimming removed 5 bases at V and 0 bases at J, with 9 bases between. The CDR3 loop reads CASSDRSSYNEQFF. CDR3 bases: TGCGCCAGCAGTGATAGAAGCTCCTACAATGAGCAGTTCTTC.

The chain uses TRBV9 and TRBJ2-3, with 10 bases fitting TRBD2. The ends lost 0 bases at V and 0 bases at J; junction bases unmatched: 7. Germline V lookup: CDR1 SGDLS, CDR2 YYNGEE. The CDR3 runs 18 residues. The CDR3 loop is CASSVEVKRGGSTDTQYF. The DNA for the CDR3 is TGTGCCAGCAGCGTAGAGGTGAAGCGGGGGGGCAGCACAGATACGCAGTATTTT. Together with reference TRBV9 and TRBJ2-3, the CDR3 gives the full variable domain: DSGVTQTPKHLITATGQRVTLRCSPRSGDLSVYWYQQSLDQGLQFLIQYYNGEERAKGNILERFSAQQFPDLHSELNLSSLELGDSALYFCASSVEVKRGGSTDTQYFGPGTRLTVL.

V gene TRBV6-4 combines with J gene TRBJ2-2; TRBD1 matches 9 bases. The CDR3 totals 16 residues. Germline V gene lookup returns CDR1 MRHNA and CDR2 SNTAGT. V lost 6 bases, J lost 5 bases, and 10 bases stayed unmatched. CDR3 nucleotide sequence: TGTGCCAGCAGCCCAACCGGGACAGGGAGGACCGGGGAGCTGTTTTTT. Its translation is CASSPTGTGRTGELFF.

This chain's CDR3 is CASSLGSGGIYEQYF. The CDR3 coding sequence is TGCGCCAGCAGCTTGGGTAGCGGGGGGATCTACGAGCAGTACTTC. This chain links TRBV5-1 with TRBJ2-7; TRBD2 matches 10 bases. The CDR3 runs 15 residues. Losses at the gene ends were 0 bases for V and 3 bases for J; bases not matched to a gene: 3. Germline V CDR1 and CDR2: SGHRS, YFSETQ.

This clone has only one observation. The chain has TRBV15 and TRBJ1-1, with unresolved D. Trimming shortened V by 2 bases and J by 0 bases, and 10 bases separated the two germline ends. This CDR3 has 15 amino acids. CDR1 LNHNV and CDR2 YYDKDF come from the germline V gene (reference sequence). The CDR3 bases are TGTGCCACCAGCAGACAGTATCTCATGAACACTGAAGCTTTCTTT. Protein: CATSRQYLMNTEAFF.

This clone was seen more than once but under ten times. V is TRBV5-4 and J is TRBJ2-7; TRBD1 agrees at 7 bases. Germline V gene lookup returns CDR1 SGHNT and CDR2 YYREEE (reference sequence). After removal of 0 bases from V and 0 bases from J, the junction contained 0 bases not matched to a gene. The CDR3 loop spans 14 amino acids. CDR3 sequence reads: CASSLDRGSYEQYF. CDR3 coding DNA: TGTGCCAGCAGCTTGGACAGGGGCTCCTACGAGCAGTACTTC. Combining the CDR3 with reference TRBV5-4 and TRBJ2-7 gives the whole variable domain ETGVTQSPTHLIKTRGQQVTLRCSSQSGHNTVSWYQQALGQGPQFIFQYYREEENGRGNFPPRFSGLQFPNYSSELNVNALELDDSALYLCASSLDRGSYEQYFGPGTRLTVT.

V gene TRBV7-9 combines with J gene TRBJ2-1; 8 nucleotides match TRBD2. Germline V lookup: CDR1 SEHNR, CDR2 FQNEAQ (reference sequence). The CDR3 is 15 residues long. Unmatched junction bases numbered 11, after V lost 7 bases and J lost 6 bases. The CDR3 here is CASIPSGGGTNEQFF. The CDR3, as DNA: TGTGCCAGCATCCCTAGTGGCGGGGGGACCAATGAGCAGTTCTTC.

The chain carries TRBV27 and TRBJ2-7; 8 bases match TRBD2. V dropped 9 bases and J dropped 4; count of bases not matched to a gene: 5. The CDR3 extends over 12 amino acids. Germline V CDR1 and CDR2: MNHEY, SMNVEV (reference sequence). The CDR3 reads CARSSGKYEQYV. The CDR3 DNA is TGTGCCAGAAGTAGCGGGAAGTACGAGCAGTACGTC.

This clone was observed a single time. Mismatch with germline at one junction end may stem from a read error. The chain uses TRBV7-7 and TRBJ2-2, with 10 bases lining up with TRBD1. This CDR3 contains 15 residues. Germline V lookup: CDR1 SSHAT, CDR2 FNYEAQ (reference sequence). The CDR3 region is CASSRDRGNTGELFF. The CDR3, as DNA: TGTGCTAGCAGCCGGGACAGGGGAAACACCGGGGAGCTGTTTTTT.

The V and J genes are TRBV5-4 and TRBJ2-3; 9 bases align to TRBD1. The CDR3 consists of 14 residues. Germline V gene lookup returns CDR1 SGHNT and CDR2 YYREEE (reference sequence). Trimming at V came to 2 bases and at J to 8 bases, leaving 6 bases not matched to a gene. CDR3 in amino acids: CASSLQGARGTQYF. The DNA for the CDR3 is TGTGCCAGCAGCTTACAGGGGGCGCGGGGTACGCAGTATTTT.

The gene calls are TRBV19 and TRBJ2-2; a weak D match, TRBD2 (5 bases). Trimming removed 2 bases at V and 0 bases at J, with 13 bases between. Germline CDR1 is LNHDA and CDR2 is SQIVND (reference sequence). This CDR3 has 17 amino acids. The CDR3 DNA follows: TGTGCCAGTAGTATAAGTGGGCTAGCAGCGAACACCGGGGAGCTGTTTTTT. This translates into CASSISGLAANTGELFF. Using reference TRBV19 and TRBJ2-2 for the parts outside the CDR3, the full variable domain is DGGITQSPKYLFRKEGQNVTLSCEQNLNHDAMYWYRQDPGQGLRLIYYSQIVNDFQKGDIAEGYSVSREKKESFPLTVTSAQKNPTAFYLCASSISGLAANTGELFFGEGSRLTVL.

V gene TRBV19 combines with J gene TRBJ2-1; 10 positions agree with TRBD2. J lost 0 bases, V lost 10 bases, and 3 bases had no gene match. This CDR3 is 14 amino acids long. Germline CDR1 is LNHDA and CDR2 is SQIVND (reference sequence). The DNA for the CDR3 is TGTGCCATTAGCGGGGGGAGCTCCTACAATGAGCAGTTCTTC. It yields the protein CAISGGSSYNEQFF. The whole variable domain, remainder taken from reference TRBV19 and TRBJ2-1, is DGGITQSPKYLFRKEGQNVTLSCEQNLNHDAMYWYRQDPGQGLRLIYYSQIVNDFQKGDIAEGYSVSREKKESFPLTVTSAQKNPTAFYLCAISGGSSYNEQFFGPGTRLTVL.

This clone has only a few counts. The chain is built from TRBV11-3 and TRBJ1-2; TRBD1 matches 8 bases. Germline CDR1 and CDR2: SGHNT and YENEEA. V lost 5 bases to trimming and J lost 7 bases; unmatched junction nucleotides: 9. The CDR3 covers 14 residues. The CDR3 DNA reads TGTGCCAGCAGCCGGAAGCAGGGGGCTGGTGGCTACACCTTC. This sequence encodes CASSRKQGAGGYTF.

The chain joins TRBV10-2 to TRBJ1-4, with TRBD1 matching over 8 bases. V gave up 9 bases and J gave up 0 bases; unmatched junction bases: 6. Per germline, CDR1 WSHSY and CDR2 SAAADI. The CDR3 length is 15 residues. Here the CDR3 DNA reads TGCGCCAGGACCGACAGGGGCGCAACTAATGAAAAACTGTTTTTT. Protein sequence: CARTDRGATNEKLFF.

Written as DNA, the CDR3 is TGTGCCAGTACCACTCTCCCAGGGGGCCGGCAGCCCCAGCATTTT. This sequence encodes CASTTLPGGRQPQHF. The chain joins TRBV19 to TRBJ1-5, with TRBD1 matching over 8 bases. V lost 7 bases, J lost 7 bases, and 12 bases stayed unmatched. This CDR3 is built from 15 residues. The V gene's germline CDR1 is LNHDA and CDR2 SQIVND (reference sequence).

This chain connects TRBV15 to TRBJ1-4; D uncertain. V lost 0 bases to trimming and J lost 5 bases, with 10 bases between them. This CDR3 has 15 residues. Germline V gives CDR1 LNHNV, CDR2 YYDKDF (reference sequence). CDR3 coding DNA: TGTGCCACCAGCAGAGATAGGTCGGGGAATGAAAAACTGTTTTTT. Residues: CATSRDRSGNEKLFF. Variable domain in full (rest from reference TRBV15 and TRBJ1-4): DAMVIQNPRYQVTQFGKPVTLSCSQTLNHNVMYWYQQKSSQAPKLLFHYYDKDFNNEADTPDNFQSRRPNTSFCFLDIRSPGLGDTAMYLCATSRDRSGNEKLFFGSGTQLSVL.

The rearrangement links TRBV18 to TRBJ1-5; tentatively, D is TRBD1 (5 bases). V lost 2 bases to trimming and J lost 0 bases, with 8 bases between them. Germline values: CDR1 KGHSH, CDR2 LQKENI. The CDR3 extends over 15 amino acids. The DNA for the CDR3 is TGTGCCAGCTCACCAGGGGGGGTTAGCAATCAGCCCCAGCATTTT. This translates into CASSPGGVSNQPQHF.

The chain uses TRBV7-8 and TRBJ2-2, with 10 nucleotides matching TRBD2. The CDR3 sequence is 15 residues long. Germline V lookup: CDR1 SGHVS, CDR2 FQNEAQ. The CDR3 sequence: CASQGLAPVGGELFF. CDR3 in DNA: TGTGCTTCGCAGGGACTAGCGCCGGTGGGCGGGGAGCTGTTTTTT.

A few counts support this clone. CDR3 in DNA: TGTGCCATCAGGGGACTAGCGGGAGAGAGCTCCTACAATGAGCAGTTCTTC. This gives the protein CAIRGLAGESSYNEQFF. This chain joins TRBV10-3 and TRBJ2-1; 14 bases align to TRBD2. The germline V gene encodes CDR1 ENHRY and CDR2 SYGVKD. With V trimmed by 6 bases and J by 0 bases, 4 bases remained unmatched. The CDR3 contains 17 residues.

In this sample, this clone turned up once. The V call is TRBV7-3, the J call TRBJ2-7, with a weak D call TRBD1 (6 bases). The V gene's germline CDR1 is SGHTA and CDR2 FQGTGA. The CDR3 has 15 amino acids. V lost 4 bases to trimming and J lost 6 bases, with 19 bases between them. The CDR3 DNA reads as TGTGCCAGCAGCTCCCAGGGGCTACAGACGGGCGAGCAGTACTTC. Translation: CASSSQGLQTGEQYF.

CDR3 DNA sequence: TGTGCCAGCAGCTTAACTGGGACAGGGAGAAATGAAAAACTGTTTTTT. Residues: CASSLTGTGRNEKLFF. The chain joins TRBV7-9 to TRBJ1-4, with TRBD1 matching over 9 bases. Trimming cost V 2 bases and J 5 bases; bases outside gene matches: 6. Germline V CDR1 and CDR2: SEHNR, FQNEAQ (reference sequence). The CDR3 extends over 16 amino acids. Full variable domain (missing parts from reference TRBV7-9 and TRBJ1-4): DTGVSQNPRHKITKRGQNVTFRCDPISEHNRLYWYRQTLGQGPEFLTYFQNEAQLEKSRLLSDRFSAERPKGSFSTLEIQRTEQGDSAMYLCASSLTGTGRNEKLFFGSGTQLSVL.

The chain is built from TRBV6-6 and TRBJ1-1; D gene uncertain. Germline V CDR1 and CDR2: MNHNY, SVGAGI (reference sequence). V lost 2 bases and J 8 bases, leaving 12 bases between the germline ends. This CDR3 has 13 amino acids. CDR3: CASSYPEKIEAFF. Written as DNA, the CDR3 is TGTGCCAGCAGTTACCCGGAGAAGATAGAAGCTTTCTTT.

The J gene is TRBJ2-1, the V gene TRBV25-1; 7 positions match TRBD2. The germline V gene has CDR1 MGHDK and CDR2 SYGVNS. This CDR3 is built from 15 residues. V lost 1 base and J lost 2; bases outside the gene matches: 2. The CDR3 here is CASSESGLPYNEQFF. CDR3 bases: TGTGCCAGCAGTGAATCGGGACTACCCTACAATGAGCAGTTCTTC.

This sequence joins TRBV30 and TRBJ1-2; possibly TRBD1 for D (5 bases). The CDR3 contains 13 residues. Trimming removed 5 bases at V and 4 bases at J, with 14 bases between. In germline, CDR1 is GTSNPN, CDR2 SVGIG (reference sequence). CDR3 in DNA: TGTGCCTGGGGGGGGGTGTTCGGCTATGGCTACACCTTC. Translation gives CAWGGVFGYGYTF.

This clone occurred a few times. The gene calls are TRBV4-1 and TRBJ2-7, with TRBD2 matching over 7 bases. CDR1 is MGHRA and CDR2 is YSYEKL in the germline V gene. The CDR3 runs to 18 residues. Trimming at V came to 6 bases and at J to 3 bases, leaving 20 bases not matched to a gene. Here the CDR3 reads CASSLAKIGAGSNYEQYF. The CDR3 DNA reads as TGCGCCAGCAGTCTCGCCAAGATAGGAGCGGGGAGTAACTACGAGCAGTACTTC.

Comment on this clone: One end of the junction fails to match germline, which may point to a read error. Different DNA sequences within this sample yield the same CDR3. This chain uses TRBV5-4 with TRBJ2-4, with D unclear. CDR3 length: 11 amino acids. Germline assignment: CDR1 SGHNT and CDR2 YYREEE (reference sequence). This CDR3 reads CASSLGPISDF. In DNA form, the CDR3 reads TGTGCCAGCAGCTTGGGGCCAATCTCTGACTTC.

This chain joins TRBV7-2 and TRBJ1-1, with TRBD1 matching over 7 bases. Trimming cost V 4 bases and J 7 bases; bases outside gene matches: 9. Germline CDR1 reads SGHTA; CDR2 reads FQGNSA. The CDR3 is 14 residues long. For the CDR3, the DNA is TGTGCCAGCAGCTCTCGACAGGGCGGGAATGAAGCTTTCTTT. Residues: CASSSRQGGNEAFF.

The V gene is TRBV13, the J gene TRBJ1-4; 7 bases agree with TRBD1. Germline V gene lookup returns CDR1 PRHDT and CDR2 FYEKMQ (reference sequence). V trimming: 5 bases; J trimming: 2 bases; junction bases outside the gene matches: 8. The CDR3 sequence is 16 residues long. The CDR3 region has the DNA TGTGCCAGCAGCAGCGACAGGGAACCGACTAATGAAAAACTGTTTTTT. Its protein product is CASSSDREPTNEKLFF.

The chain employs TRBV7-6 and TRBJ2-6, with D hard to call. Germline V gives CDR1 SGHVS, CDR2 FNYEAQ. The CDR3 sequence is 17 residues long. V lost 5 bases and J lost 4, with 18 bases in between. The CDR3 DNA reads as TGTGCCAGCAGCCTGAGCTCCTCCGGTACCGGGGCCAACGTCCTGACTTTC. Translated: CASSLSSSGTGANVLTF.

The chain joins TRBV6-5 to TRBJ2-1, with 8 bases lining up with TRBD2. The germline V gene has CDR1 MNHEY and CDR2 SVGAGI. The CDR3 has 14 residues. The V segment lost 2 bases and the J segment 4 bases; nucleotides outside the gene matches: 1. The CDR3 nucleotides are TGTGCCAGCAGTTACAAGCGGGAGTACAATGAGCAGTTCTTC. This encodes CASSYKREYNEQFF.

By sample fraction, this clone is medium-sized. The chain joins TRBV10-1 to TRBJ1-1; unclear D gene. The CDR3 length is 13 residues. The germline gives CDR1 WNHNN, CDR2 SYGVQD (reference sequence). V lost 6 bases to trimming and J lost 2 bases, with 10 bases between them. The CDR3 bases are TGCGCCAGCAGATACAGAGAAAACACTGAAGCTTTCTTT. Residues: CASRYRENTEAFF.